The source of this T cell receptor beta chain is a study of blood T cell repertoires in COVID-19. Study overall: Both acute and convalescent COVID-19 samples were obtained from the United States, Italy and Spain.

V lost 4 bases to trimming and J lost 1 base, with 17 bases between them. The CDR3 is 17 amino acids. The germline gives CDR1 SGHNT, CDR2 YYREEE (reference sequence). Original data processing: Nucleated cell counts were estimated from reference gene primer amplification. This table comes from immunoSEQ multiplex PCR, and its TCRdb copy is limited to in-frame clones, with some not included. V, J and clone size derive from that table, while D and trimming were established from the DNA sequence. The repertoire holds approximately 90,000 clones, with around 80% as singletons. The sequence was obtained from a man aged 65 to 79 with acute or convalescent COVID-19. The sequencing sample was made of peripheral blood. J is TRBJ2-2 and V is TRBV5-4, with D hard to call. The CDR3 loop reads CASSPSRRSGNTGELFF. CDR3 nucleotides: TGTGCCAGCAGCCCAAGCAGGCGCAGTGGGAACACCGGGGAGCTGTTTTTT.